The 8 T cell receptor beta chains below come from one sample, sequenced in a study of cytomegalovirus exposure and HLA in healthy donors. Vbeta (60) and Jbeta (13) primers were used in the PCR. Profiling relied on immunoSEQ multiplex PCR, and the TCRdb table lists in-frame clones only, not all of them. The data contain 180,000 or so clones, 82% of them singletons. Specimen: PBMCs. These receptors all stem from a woman between 45 and 60 years old in good health and CMV-seropositive.

The V gene is TRBV2, the J gene TRBJ2-1, with TRBD1 matching over 7 bases. Unmatched junction bases numbered 2, after V lost 0 bases and J lost 0 bases. The CDR3 totals 16 residues. Looked up from germline, CDR1 is SNHLY and CDR2 is FYNNEI. CDR3 bases: TGTGCCAGCAGTGAAGCAGGGGGCACCTCCTACAATGAGCAGTTCTTC. Amino acid sequence: CASSEAGGTSYNEQFF.

This sequence joins TRBV9 and TRBJ2-1, with TRBD2 identical over 8 bases. Trimming cost V 4 bases and J 0 bases; bases outside gene matches: 6. The CDR3 is 16 amino acids. Germline V gene sequence: CDR1 SGDLS, CDR2 YYNGEE. The CDR3 nucleotides are TGTGCCAGCAGCCCCCGGACTAGCCCCTCCTACAATGAGCAGTTCTTC. Protein product: CASSPRTSPSYNEQFF.

The chain employs TRBV27 and TRBJ2-2; 7 bases map to TRBD2. This CDR3 contains 15 residues. Per the germline V gene, CDR1 is MNHEY and CDR2 is SMNVEV (reference sequence). With V trimmed by 8 bases and J by 5 bases, 11 bases remained unmatched. The CDR3 is CASPGGGRRTGELFF. The DNA for the CDR3 is TGTGCCAGCCCAGGCGGGGGAAGGAGAACCGGGGAGCTGTTTTTT.

The V and J genes are TRBV30 and TRBJ2-2; D gene ambiguous. CDR3 size: 13 residues. Trimming left V 4 bases short and J 4 bases short, with 10 bases between. Per the germline V gene, CDR1 is GTSNPN and CDR2 is SVGIG (reference sequence). CDR3 DNA: TGTGCCTGGATTCCGAGGAGCACCGGGGAGCTGTTTTTT. Its protein product is CAWIPRSTGELFF.

This sequence joins TRBV7-9 and TRBJ2-1; D may match TRBD1 or TRBD2 (5 bases each). Trimming left V 5 bases short and J 14 bases short, with 19 bases between. The CDR3 runs 13 residues. Per germline, CDR1 SEHNR and CDR2 FQNEAQ (reference sequence). As DNA, the CDR3 is TGTGCCAGCAGCATAGAGGGGTTCTCGTCCGAGTTCTTC. It translates to CASSIEGFSSEFF.

This chain joins TRBV28 and TRBJ2-1, with 7 bases fitting TRBD1. The CDR3 is made up of 15 amino acids. Looked up from germline, CDR1 is MDHEN and CDR2 is SYDVKM. V shed 3 bases, J shed 9 bases, and the junction held 11 bases outside the gene matches. In DNA, the CDR3 is TGTGCCAGCAGTTTTGTCTTAGGGACAGTTCCTGAGCAGTTCTTC. Translated, it gives CASSFVLGTVPEQFF.

The chain has TRBV18 and TRBJ1-2; 8 nucleotides match TRBD1. V lost 3 bases and J lost 9; bases outside the gene matches: 12. Germline V lookup: CDR1 KGHSH, CDR2 LQKENI. CDR3 size: 15 residues. CDR3: CASSPIGQGSMSYTF. The CDR3 DNA is TGTGCCAGCTCACCGATAGGACAGGGTAGTATGAGCTACACCTTC.

This clone has a single count. CDR3 coding DNA: TGTGCCAGCGGCCCCCAGGCCTCTAGCACAGATACGCAGTATTTT. This translates into CASGPQASSTDTQYF. The chain joins TRBV2 to TRBJ2-3; no definite D call. V was clipped by 8 bases and J by 0 bases, with 15 bases between them. The CDR3 consists of 15 residues. Looked up from germline, CDR1 is SNHLY and CDR2 is FYNNEI. The full variable domain, completed using reference TRBV2 and TRBJ2-3, is EPEVTQTPSHQVTQMGQEVILRCVPISNHLYFYWYRQILGQKVEFLVSFYNNEISEKSEIFDDQFSVERPDGSNFTLKIRSTKLEDSAMYFCASGPQASSTDTQYFGPGTRLTVL.